This record looks at one TCR beta chain sequence and its context. This clone's antigen is unknown. Base qualities are missing; no much larger clone stands one base away. The library was generated by the immunoSEQ multiplex PCR assay. The table comes from immuneACCESS by way of TCRdb, which keeps in-frame sequences with V and J called. Part of the clones is missing from these tables; in studies checked, under half for an unresolved V gene and the rest for unknown reasons. The sample table shows tens of thousands of clones, and approximately 90% are seen once. The ten largest clones take up approximately 0.58% of the sample. This record comes from a study of T cell changes during pregnancy in multiple sclerosis (dated by TCRdb to about 2019). With respect to the entire study: The study looked at changes in the T cell repertoire across pregnancy in women with multiple sclerosis.

Material: CD4+ T cells from peripheral blood mononuclear cells, obtained after pregnancy. The origin of this receptor is a female donor with multiple sclerosis, enrolled in a pregnancy study.

The CDR3 protein: CASSVSGTTGEKLFF. The DNA reads TGTGCCAGCAGTGTGAGCGGGACAACGGGAGAAAAACTGTTTTTT. The chain couples TRBV7-2 to TRBJ1-4; 6 matching bases give a weak D call of TRBD1. CDR1 and CDR2 are drawn from the germline V gene: SGHTA, FQGNSA. The CDR3 measures 15 amino acids from cysteine to phenylalanine. Left in the record is the CDR3 DNA by itself, 45 bases read in frame from the first base. Cut back by 6 bases and 8 bases, the V and J ends lie 19 bases apart.